This TCR beta chain was captured in a study of cytomegalovirus exposure and HLA in healthy donors. Study overall: Researchers previously reported finding about 110 million unique TCR beta sequences from 170 million or so T cells. Unique TCRs numbering around 80 million, obtained from HLA-typed donors, made up an early data release. Overall study results and limits: Accurate prediction of most subjects' HLA-A and HLA-B alleles from TCR beta sequences was reported. For TCR beta chains, V- and J-gene trimming was later linked to a missense DCLRE1C variant.

A multiplex PCR was run with 60 Vbeta primers and 13 Jbeta primers. Only in-frame clones appear in the TCRdb table, and some are missing; sequencing was by immunoSEQ multiplex PCR. This sample has 95,000 to 150,000 clones, with around 66% found just once. Concerning this clone: The target antigen is unknown.

This receptor was identified in a woman aged 35 to 49 in good health and CMV-seropositive. Sequenced sample: PBMCs.

In DNA, the CDR3 is TGTGCCAGCCCGACGCCCCGGAGACCTGACGGGGAGCTGTTTTTT. It translates to CASPTPRRPDGELFF. J is TRBJ2-2 and V is TRBV18; D is ambiguous. Germline CDR1 and CDR2: KGHSH and LQKENI. This CDR3 is built from 15 residues. Trimming took 8 bases from V and 7 from J, leaving 20 bases between them.